Each of the 19 T cell receptor beta chains below was sequenced from the same sample in a study of shared clonotypes between healthy human individuals. Libraries were prepared by immunoSEQ multiplex PCR; TCRdb keeps only in-frame clonotypes and omits some of them. The sample consists of about 1 million clones, more than 65% of them appearing once. The sample comprised memory CD4+ T cells sorted from blood. Subset in this sample: CD45RA-negative fraction. The source of these receptors is a man aged 18 to 30 in good health.

This clone was picked up one time. The V and J genes are TRBV30 and TRBJ1-1; possible D gene TRBD1, 5 bases. Trimming removed 0 bases at V and 1 base at J, with 15 bases between. In germline, CDR1 is GTSNPN, CDR2 SVGIG (reference sequence). CDR3 length: 16 amino acids. The CDR3 reads CAWSVLGGVPNTEAFF. The CDR3 bases are TGTGCCTGGAGTGTACTCGGGGGGGTCCCGAACACTGAAGCTTTCTTT.

V gene TRBV7-8 combines with J gene TRBJ2-5; D is tentatively TRBD1 or TRBD2 (5 bases each). CDR1 and CDR2 (germline): SGHVS, FQNEAQ. The V and J ends lost 0 bases and 1 base respectively, with 9 bases between them. This CDR3 spans 15 amino acids. The CDR3 sequence: CASSLALGVQETQYF. CDR3 DNA sequence: TGTGCCAGCAGCTTAGCTCTGGGGGTCCAAGAGACCCAGTACTTC.

The chain links TRBV11-3 to TRBJ2-1; 15 nucleotides line up with TRBD2. The CDR3 runs 17 residues. CDR1 is SGHNT and CDR2 is YENEEA in the germline V gene. V lost 2 bases to trimming and J lost 7 bases; unmatched junction nucleotides: 6. Here the CDR3 DNA reads TGTGCCAGCAGCTTAAGTGGGGGGACTAGCGGGAGGAATGAGCAGTTCTTC. The encoded protein is CASSLSGGTSGRNEQFF.

The chain uses TRBV2 and TRBJ2-3; tentative D call: TRBD2 (6 bases). With 8 bases removed from V and 4 bases from J, the gap between germline ends came to 10 bases. The CDR3 extends over 12 amino acids. The germline V gene has CDR1 SNHLY and CDR2 FYNNEI. Here the CDR3 DNA reads TGTGCCAGCCAGGCGGGGCCAGATACGCAGTATTTT. It translates to CASQAGPDTQYF. Combining the CDR3 with reference TRBV2 and TRBJ2-3 gives the whole variable domain EPEVTQTPSHQVTQMGQEVILRCVPISNHLYFYWYRQILGQKVEFLVSFYNNEISEKSEIFDDQFSVERPDGSNFTLKIRSTKLEDSAMYFCASQAGPDTQYFGPGTRLTVL.

V and J are TRBV7-2 and TRBJ1-5; perhaps TRBD1 as D (5 bases). CDR1 is SGHTA and CDR2 is FQGNSA in the germline V gene. Trimming left V 4 bases short and J 3 bases short, with 16 bases between. CDR3 length: 16 amino acids. The CDR3 region has the DNA TGTGCCAGCAGCTCCGGGGACCCCGCAGCCAATCAGCCCCAGCATTTT. Its protein is CASSSGDPAANQPQHF.

J is TRBJ2-3 and V is TRBV2; D perhaps matches TRBD1 (5 bases). Germline lookup yields CDR1 SNHLY and CDR2 FYNNEI. V lost 8 bases to trimming and J lost 2 bases, with 14 bases between them. The CDR3 length is 14 residues. For the CDR3, the DNA is TGTGCCAGCCGCAGGGCGGAAAACACAGATACGCAGTATTTT. Translated, it gives CASRRAENTDTQYF.

The gene calls are TRBV30 and TRBJ1-2, with D perhaps TRBD1 (5 bases). The V gene lost 0 bases and the J gene lost 8 bases, with 10 bases spanning the gap. In germline, CDR1 is GTSNPN, CDR2 SVGIG (reference sequence). This CDR3 is built from 12 residues. The CDR3 is CAWSVGVQGYTF. In DNA form, the CDR3 reads TGTGCCTGGAGTGTAGGGGTTCAGGGCTACACCTTC.

The J gene is TRBJ2-7, the V gene TRBV5-4; 8 bases line up with TRBD1. CDR3 length: 13 residues. Trimming removed 4 bases from V and 6 bases from J; junction bases left unmatched: 6. Germline CDR1 is SGHNT and CDR2 is YYREEE (reference sequence). Here the CDR3 reads CASSTWTGTEQYF. The DNA of the CDR3 is TGTGCCAGCAGCACCTGGACAGGGACCGAGCAGTACTTC. Combining the CDR3 with reference TRBV5-4 and TRBJ2-7 gives the whole variable domain ETGVTQSPTHLIKTRGQQVTLRCSSQSGHNTVSWYQQALGQGPQFIFQYYREEENGRGNFPPRFSGLQFPNYSSELNVNALELDDSALYLCASSTWTGTEQYFGPGTRLTVT.

This chain links TRBV7-9 with TRBJ1-5, with D possibly TRBD1 on 5 matching bases. Germline V gene data show CDR1 as SEHNR and CDR2 as FQNEAQ (reference sequence). The length of the CDR3 is 13 residues. V was clipped by 5 bases and J by 4 bases, with 9 bases between them. The CDR3 bases are TGTGCCAGCAGCCGGGGGGGAAATCAGCCCCAGCATTTT. It specifies CASSRGGNQPQHF.

Only one count was recorded for this clone. The chain has TRBV9 and TRBJ1-1, with a tentative D call TRBD1 (5 bases). V was pared by 3 bases and J by 7 bases, with 13 bases between. Per germline, CDR1 SGDLS and CDR2 YYNGEE. The CDR3 covers 13 residues. The CDR3 DNA reads TGTGCCAGCAGCGGGACCCTCGGGGGTGAAGCTTTCTTT. Translation gives CASSGTLGGEAFF. The full variable domain, in which reference TRBV9 and TRBJ1-1 provide the parts outside the CDR3, is DSGVTQTPKHLITATGQRVTLRCSPRSGDLSVYWYQQSLDQGLQFLIQYYNGEERAKGNILERFSAQQFPDLHSELNLSSLELGDSALYFCASSGTLGGEAFFGQGTRLTVV.

This clone has a count of ten or more. This chain links TRBV27 with TRBJ2-7; 7 bases match TRBD1. This CDR3 is built from 15 residues. Per the germline V gene, CDR1 is MNHEY and CDR2 is SMNVEV (reference sequence). Trimming at V came to 8 bases and at J to 2 bases, leaving 12 bases not matched to a gene. The CDR3 protein is CASGLPTGRTYEQYF. DNA of the CDR3: TGTGCCAGCGGCCTACCGACAGGGAGAACCTACGAGCAGTACTTC.

The chain links TRBV5-4 to TRBJ1-2; D might be TRBD1 (6 bases). The CDR3 length is 14 residues. From germline, CDR1 is SGHNT and CDR2 YYREEE (reference sequence). V shed 4 bases and J shed 4 bases, with 14 bases lying between them. The CDR3 DNA sequence: TGTGCCAGCAGCATAATACAGGGAGCCTATGGCTACACCTTC. This translates into CASSIIQGAYGYTF. Supplemented by reference TRBV5-4 and TRBJ1-2, the full variable domain reads ETGVTQSPTHLIKTRGQQVTLRCSSQSGHNTVSWYQQALGQGPQFIFQYYREEENGRGNFPPRFSGLQFPNYSSELNVNALELDDSALYLCASSIIQGAYGYTFGSGTRLTVV.

The chain is built from TRBV21-1 and TRBJ2-2; the D call of TRBD1 is as the table states it, not checked on the DNA. TRBV21-1 has pseudogene status. This CDR3 contains 17 residues. CDR3 residues: CASSKDGAGTNTGELFF. The CDR3 nucleotides read TGTGCCAGCAGCAAAGATGGGGCAGGGACGAACACCGGGGAGCTGTTTTTT.

The chain joins TRBV7-2 to TRBJ2-5; 9 nucleotides align to TRBD2. There are 15 residues in the CDR3. J lost 0 bases, V lost 4 bases, and 3 bases had no gene match. CDR1 is SGHTA, CDR2 FQGNSA, per germline. CDR3 in amino acids: CASSSGLAYQETQYF. In DNA, the CDR3 is TGTGCCAGCAGCTCGGGACTAGCCTACCAAGAGACCCAGTACTTC.

The chain couples TRBV29-1 to TRBJ2-1, with TRBD1 matching 12 bases. J gave up 4 bases and V 8 bases, and 9 bases lay outside the gene matches. Germline loops: CDR1 SQVTM, CDR2 ANQGSEA. The CDR3 is made up of 15 amino acids. The CDR3 DNA sequence: TGCAGCCCCTTAGGGACAGGGGGCGCTTACAATGAGCAGTTCTTC. Translated, it gives CSPLGTGGAYNEQFF.

The chain links TRBV7-2 to TRBJ2-2, with 7 bases matching TRBD2. This CDR3 region has 15 residues. Germline V CDR1 and CDR2: SGHTA, FQGNSA. After removal of 6 bases from V and 2 bases from J, the junction contained 6 bases not matched to a gene. The CDR3 is CASRVKRGNTGELFF. In DNA form, the CDR3 reads TGTGCCAGCAGGGTGAAGCGGGGTAACACCGGGGAGCTGTTTTTT.

V and J are TRBV7-8 and TRBJ2-1; D might be TRBD1 (6 bases). Germline assignment: CDR1 SGHVS and CDR2 FQNEAQ. This CDR3 is built from 13 residues. Trimming stripped 10 bases from V and 5 bases from J, with 15 bases between. CDR3 loop: CAISRGGHNEQFF. The CDR3 region has the DNA TGTGCCATCTCGCGAGGGGGACACAATGAGCAGTTCTTC.

J is TRBJ2-2 and V is TRBV9; TRBD2 matches at 14 bases. J was trimmed by 5 bases and V by 3 bases; bases with no gene match: 6. The germline CDR1 and CDR2 sequences are SGDLS and YYNGEE. This CDR3 contains 17 residues. CDR3 region: CASSAPGLAGVTGELFF. The CDR3 coding sequence is TGTGCCAGCAGCGCACCGGGACTAGCGGGAGTTACCGGGGAGCTGTTTTTT.

The chain employs TRBV5-8 and TRBJ2-3; tentatively, D is TRBD2 (6 bases). The CDR3 is 15 residues long. With 4 bases removed from V and 2 bases from J, the gap between germline ends came to 14 bases. Germline values: CDR1 SGHTS, CDR2 YDEGEE. The CDR3 DNA sequence: TGTGCCAGCAGCGGACTGGGACTGAACACAGATACGCAGTATTTT. Encoded protein: CASSGLGLNTDTQYF. Full variable domain (rest looked up from reference TRBV5-8 and TRBJ2-3): EAGVTQSPTHLIKTRGQQATLRCSPISGHTSVYWYQQALGLGLQFLLWYDEGEERNRGNFPPRFSGRQFPNYSSELNVNALELEDSALYLCASSGLGLNTDTQYFGPGTRLTVL.